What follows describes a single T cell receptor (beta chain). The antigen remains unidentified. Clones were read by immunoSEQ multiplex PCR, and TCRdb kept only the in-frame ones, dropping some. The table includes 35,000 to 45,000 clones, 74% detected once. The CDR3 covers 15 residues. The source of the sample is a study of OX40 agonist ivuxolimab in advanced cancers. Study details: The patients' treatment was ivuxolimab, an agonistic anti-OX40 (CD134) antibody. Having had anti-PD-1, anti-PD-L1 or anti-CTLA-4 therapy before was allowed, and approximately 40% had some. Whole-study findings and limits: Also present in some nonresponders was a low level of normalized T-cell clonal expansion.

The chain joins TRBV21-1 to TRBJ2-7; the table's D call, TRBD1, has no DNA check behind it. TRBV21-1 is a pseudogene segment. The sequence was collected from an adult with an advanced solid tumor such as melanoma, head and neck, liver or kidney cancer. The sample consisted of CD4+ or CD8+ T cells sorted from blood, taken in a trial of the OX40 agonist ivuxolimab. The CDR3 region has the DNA TGTGCCAGCAGCAAAGAGAGGCCGGACACCTACGAGCAGTACGTC. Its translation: CASSKERPDTYEQYV.